This TCR beta chain was captured by sequencing in a study of T cells in Graves' hyperthyroidism and ophthalmopathy. This clonotype occurred many times. Patients having uncontrolled infection, another autoimmune disease, pregnancy or lactation were not included. About 10 ml of fresh peripheral blood supplied the PBMCs. Amplified regions were TCR beta CDR3 sequences from RNA transcripts. HTBI primers were the set used in a first-round RT-PCR of the TCR CDR3. TCRdb reprocessed the multiplex PCR reads via MiXCR and lists one record per CDR3 protein. Of hundreds of thousands of distinct CDR3 sequences in the sample, approximately 15% were seen once. CDR1 is MNHEY, CDR2 SMNVEV, per germline (reference sequence). After removal of 4 bases from V and 7 bases from J, the junction contained 6 bases not matched to a gene. This CDR3 has 16 residues.

Sequences were obtained from blood. The V call is TRBV27, the J call TRBJ2-5; 16 positions agree with TRBD2. This sequence originates from a woman aged 35 to 49 with Graves' ophthalmopathy. The CDR3 reads CASSSAGTSGRGTQYF. DNA for the CDR3: TGTGCCAGCAGTTCCGCCGGGACTAGCGGGAGGGGGACCCAGTACTTC.